The 6 T cell receptor beta chains given below trace back to one sample, sequenced in a study of blood T cell repertoires in COVID-19 (dated by TCRdb to the early 2020s). The library was prepared using the immunoSEQ multiplex PCR assay. TCRdb took over this immuneACCESS table, retaining in-frame rearrangements with V and J assigned. Such tables are incomplete; in checked studies, under half of the missing clones stem from an unresolved V gene, and the remainder is unexplained. A total of over 200,000 clones appear in this sample, around 90% of them only once. The top ten clones comprise approximately 1.2% of the sample. Sequenced input: PBMCs or T cells enriched from blood (not recorded which). These receptors were taken from a human donor in a cohort exposed to, infected with or recovered from COVID-19 (not recorded which). The donor label of this sample is uncertain.

In its sample, this clone was seen once. This chain joins TRBV2 and TRBJ1-4; no definite D call. The germline gives CDR1 SNHLY, CDR2 FYNNEI. V dropped 3 bases and J dropped 1 base, with 6 bases sitting between them. The CDR3 runs 14 residues. The CDR3 nucleotides read TGTGCCAGCAGTGATTACAGAACTAATGAAAAACTGTTTTTT. Encoded protein: CASSDYRTNEKLFF.

This sequence joins TRBV7-2 and TRBJ1-5; no definite D call. Between the trimmed V and J ends, which lost 5 bases and 3 bases, there was a span of 17 bases. The CDR3 runs 16 residues. The germline CDR1 and CDR2 sequences are SGHTA and FQGNSA. The CDR3 region has the DNA TGTGCCAGCAGCCCAGGCCCTTCAGGTGACAATCAGCCCCAGCATTTT. This sequence encodes CASSPGPSGDNQPQHF.

The chain carries TRBV2 and TRBJ2-5; D is ambiguous. CDR1 SNHLY and CDR2 FYNNEI come from the germline V gene. The V gene lost 2 bases and the J gene lost 7 bases, with 11 bases spanning the gap. This CDR3 is 13 amino acids long. CDR3 in DNA: TGTGCCAGCAGTGAATTAGAGCCCGGGACCCAGTACTTC. It translates to CASSELEPGTQYF.

The chain couples TRBV7-2 to TRBJ1-1; no clear D gene. CDR3 size: 12 residues. With 3 bases removed from V and 8 bases from J, the gap between germline ends came to 10 bases. CDR1 and CDR2 from the germline V gene are SGHTA and FQGNSA. The CDR3 protein is CASSFMGAEAFF. The CDR3, as DNA: TGTGCCAGCAGCTTCATGGGAGCCGAAGCTTTCTTT.

This clone was seen a handful of times. The chain uses TRBV3-1 (or the pseudogene TRBV3-2) and TRBJ2-2; D is uncertain. V was pared by 4 bases and J by 1 base, with 7 bases between. The CDR3 loop spans 14 amino acids. The germline V gene encodes CDR1 LGHDT and CDR2 YNNKEL (reference sequence). As DNA, the CDR3 is TGTGCCAGCAGCCCCCCCCTGAACACCGGGGAGCTGTTTTTT. This translates into CASSPPLNTGELFF.

This sequence joins TRBV19 and TRBJ1-5; 10 nucleotides line up with TRBD1. The CDR3 consists of 16 residues. The germline CDR1 and CDR2 sequences are LNHDA and SQIVND (reference sequence). V was pared by 5 bases and J by 1 base, with 5 bases of the junction left unmatched. Written as DNA, the CDR3 is TGTGCCAGTAGTTCCCGACAGGGGGCAAGCAATCAGCCCCAGCATTTT. This translates into CASSSRQGASNQPQHF.